This entry concerns a single T cell receptor beta chain. Its target is not known. Authors of the study amplified TCR beta CDR3 regions from RNA transcripts. First-round RT-PCR with HTBI primers amplified the TCR CDR3 region. A single record per CDR3 protein comes from TCRdb applying MiXCR to the multiplex PCR reads. This table holds 480,000 or so distinct CDR3 sequences, about 46% found once. Every diagnosis used clinical symptoms, serum thyroxine and TRAb, thyroid ultrasound and orbital computed tomography. The data were taken from a study of T cells in Graves' hyperthyroidism and ophthalmopathy. Study results and limitations: A model of 13 V-J features distinguished ophthalmopathy from stable hyperthyroidism.

The CDR3 runs to 16 residues. The germline V gene encodes CDR1 SNHLY and CDR2 FYNNEI. The V end lost 3 bases, the J end lost 7 bases, and 16 bases lay between the germline ends. The rearrangement uses TRBV2 and TRBJ1-6, with a possible D match to TRBD1 (6 bases). This clonotype was obtained from an adult woman with Graves' disease, either hyperthyroidism or ophthalmopathy (not recorded which). Sequenced sample: peripheral blood or thyroid tissue (not recorded which). This CDR3 reads CASSDPPGTPNSPLHF. The CDR3 DNA reads TGTGCCAGCAGTGACCCTCCCGGGACACCAAATTCACCCCTCCACTTT. The whole variable domain, remainder taken from reference TRBV2 and TRBJ1-6, is EPEVTQTPSHQVTQMGQEVILRCVPISNHLYFYWYRQILGQKVEFLVSFYNNEISEKSEIFDDQFSVERPDGSNFTLKIRSTKLEDSAMYFCASSDPPGTPNSPLHFGNGTRLTVT.